This T cell receptor beta chain is drawn from a study of cytomegalovirus exposure and HLA in healthy donors. Study-wide results and caveats: Per published accounts, TCR beta sequences correctly predicted the HLA-A and HLA-B alleles of most subjects. In a later analysis, most CMV-associated TCR beta chains appeared HLA-restricted.

The study ran its PCR with 60 Vbeta and 13 Jbeta primers. Clones were sequenced by immunoSEQ multiplex PCR, and TCRdb holds only the in-frame ones, with some missing. The sample carries roughly 55,000 clones, about 69% recorded once. Likely unrecorded immune exposures existed in these nominally healthy donors. As for this clone: Its antigen is unidentified.

This CDR3 has 14 amino acids. J was trimmed by 6 bases and V by 1 base; bases with no gene match: 3. CDR1 MNHNS and CDR2 SASEGT come from the germline V gene. The sequence was obtained from a man between 35 and 55 years old in good health and CMV-seropositive. V usage is TRBV6-1 and J usage is TRBJ2-3, with 8 bases lining up with TRBD2. Sequencing was carried out using PBMCs. The CDR3 is CASSEGSGVDTQYF. CDR3 in DNA: TGTGCCAGCAGTGAAGGTAGCGGGGTGGATACGCAGTATTTT.